The source of this TCR beta chain is a study of blood T cell repertoires in COVID-19. Across the whole study: Material from acute and convalescent COVID-19 was sourced from the United States, Italy and Spain. Sample material is recorded as cDNA or gDNA derived from T cells, B-cell-depleted T cells, or PBMCs.

Source study methods: The authors estimated nucleated cell counts from reference gene primer amplification. Generated by immunoSEQ multiplex PCR, the TCRdb table keeps only in-frame clones and is missing some. V, J and clone size were drawn from that table, and D and trimming were deduced from the DNA. The data hold more than 200,000 clones, with approximately 91% observed a single time. The source is a human donor in a cohort sampled during active COVID-19. Sequenced material: peripheral blood.

The CDR3 DNA reads as TGTGCCAGCAGCAAGGTGGGAGGCACCATATATTTT. Encoded protein: CASSKVGGTIYF. The V and J genes are TRBV6-6 and TRBJ1-3; no clear D. CDR3 length: 12 amino acids. The V end was cut by 6 bases, the J end by 9 bases, with 12 bases between. Germline CDR1 is MNHNY and CDR2 is SVGAGI (reference sequence).